One and the same sample provided the 8 T cell receptor beta chains below, sequenced in a study of siplizumab effects on memory and regulatory T cells. Profiling relied on immunoSEQ multiplex PCR, and the TCRdb table lists in-frame clones only, not all of them. The sample yields about 100,000 clones, roughly 92% seen once. The sequenced sample consisted of Tregs sorted from blood. All receptors derive from a human donor in good health.

This clone showed up just a few times. In the same sample, other DNA sequences code for this CDR3. The chain employs TRBV5-1 and TRBJ2-6; D gene uncertain. Trimming left V 1 base short and J 4 bases short, with 3 bases between. Germline CDR1 and CDR2: SGHRS and YFSETQ. This CDR3 comprises 13 residues. CDR3 in DNA: TGCGCCAGCAGCTTGTCCGGGGCCAACGTCCTGACTTTC. Its protein is CASSLSGANVLTF.

The chain links TRBV6-1 to TRBJ1-5; maybe TRBD1 (5 bases). Deletions cut 6 bases from V and 5 bases from J, with 5 bases between. CDR3 length: 11 residues. Germline values: CDR1 MNHNS, CDR2 SASEGT. This chain's CDR3 is CASRGDQPQHF. In DNA, the CDR3 is TGTGCCAGCAGGGGGGATCAGCCCCAGCATTTT.

In the case of this clone: Other DNA sequences in this specimen translate into the identical CDR3. V gene TRBV18 combines with J gene TRBJ1-1; 8 bases line up with TRBD1. The CDR3 is 15 residues long. The V gene end was trimmed by 3 bases and the J gene end by 0 bases; junction bases not matched to a gene: 3. The V gene's germline CDR1 is KGHSH and CDR2 LQKENI. This CDR3 reads CASSPTTGVNTEAFF. CDR3 coding DNA: TGTGCCAGCTCACCCACGACAGGGGTGAACACTGAAGCTTTCTTT.

The chain joins TRBV7-8 to TRBJ1-3; no definite D call. V was pared by 5 bases and J by 0 bases, with 14 bases between. Germline V gene sequence: CDR1 SGHVS, CDR2 FQNEAQ. This CDR3 region has 16 residues. The CDR3 sequence is CASSPRRILSGNTIYF. The DNA for the CDR3 is TGTGCCAGCAGCCCCAGACGAATACTCTCTGGAAACACCATATATTTT.

The J gene is TRBJ2-7, the V gene TRBV28; either TRBD1 or TRBD2 may fit D (6 bases each). The CDR3 runs to 15 residues. V lost 6 bases and J lost 6, with 21 bases in between. Germline CDR1 and CDR2: MDHEN and SYDVKM. CDR3 DNA sequence: TGTGCCAGCAGCCCCCCGGGGGCGGGACCATCCGAGCAGTACTTC. Translation: CASSPPGAGPSEQYF.

J is TRBJ2-7 and V is TRBV27, with D perhaps matching TRBD2 (6 bases). The CDR3 has 14 amino acids. Germline V gene data show CDR1 as MNHEY and CDR2 as SMNVEV (reference sequence). V gave up 2 bases and J gave up 2 bases, with 10 bases separating them. The CDR3 DNA follows: TGTGCCAGCAGTTTACGGGGGTCAACCTACGAGCAGTACTTC. This translates into CASSLRGSTYEQYF.

This chain uses TRBV5-6 with TRBJ2-7; TRBD1 aligns across 12 bases. Germline CDR1 reads SGHDT; CDR2 reads YYEEEE. Germline trimming cut 4 bases from V and 5 bases from J; bases unmatched to any gene: 10. The CDR3 spans 16 residues. The CDR3 DNA sequence: TGTGCCAGCAGCCTCAAAACCGGGACAGGGGGCAACGAGCAGTACTTC. Translated, it gives CASSLKTGTGGNEQYF. Full variable domain (missing parts from reference TRBV5-6 and TRBJ2-7): DAGVTQSPTHLIKTRGQQVTLRCSPKSGHDTVSWYQQALGQGPQFIFQYYEEEERQRGNFPDRFSGHQFPNYSSELNVNALLLGDSALYLCASSLKTGTGGNEQYFGPGTRLTVT.

This sequence joins TRBV5-5 and TRBJ1-5, with 8 bases lining up with TRBD1. V lost 4 bases to trimming and J lost 3 bases; unmatched junction nucleotides: 12. Germline CDR1 is SGHKS and CDR2 is YYEKEE (reference sequence). CDR3 length: 17 residues. The CDR3 coding sequence is TGTGCCAGCAGCAAGGAGCCGGACAGGGAATTCAATCAGCCCCAGCATTTT. Translating gives CASSKEPDREFNQPQHF.